The clone carrying this TCR beta chain was seen only a few times. No antigen is known for it. These data are taken from a study of blood T cells in healthy people across ages. Overall study results and limits: Naive CD4+ cell counts and diversity both ran higher in long-lived than in aged donors.

The CDR3 totals 16 residues. Between the trimmed V and J ends, which lost 4 bases and 8 bases, there was a span of 22 bases. CDR1 is SGHRS and CDR2 is YFSETQ in the germline V gene. Primers used in a second PCR of about 6 to 12 cycles were a sample-barcoded 5' primer and a J-beta primer mix. TCRdb processed the 5' RACE reads anew with MiXCR; each CDR3 protein has one entry. The table lists roughly 500,000 distinct CDR3 sequences, 27% of them singletons. The sequencing sample was made of blood. This TCR was recovered from a woman aged 65 to 85 in good health. The rearrangement links TRBV5-1 to TRBJ2-1; D not resolved. The CDR3 DNA sequence: TGCGCCAGCAGCAACGACTTGGGCTCCCTCCTGGATGAGCAGTTCTTC. Its protein is CASSNDLGSLLDEQFF.